This T cell receptor (beta chain) was captured by sequencing in a study of T cells in women clearing cervical HPV infection. A word on this clone: The read terminates 3 residues ahead of where the CDR3 ends, so the germline J gene completes it.

CDR3 length equals 14 residues. V gave up 6 bases and J gave up 7 bases; unmatched junction bases: 9. Germline assignment: CDR1 LNHDA and CDR2 SQIVND (reference sequence). This table comes from immunoSEQ multiplex PCR, and its TCRdb copy is limited to in-frame clones, with some not included. The clone table shows around 28,000 clones, with the ten largest holding 3% to 3.5%. The sequence was collected from a woman between 18 and 69 years old with a cervical HPV16 infection that either progressed to CIN3+ or cleared (not recorded which). V and J are TRBV19 and TRBJ1-2; TRBD1 matches at 9 bases. Specimen: blood buffy coat. CDR3 loop: CASSAGTGLTGYTF. Partial CDR3 DNA: TGTGCCAGTAGCGCCGGGACAGGGCTTACTGGC.